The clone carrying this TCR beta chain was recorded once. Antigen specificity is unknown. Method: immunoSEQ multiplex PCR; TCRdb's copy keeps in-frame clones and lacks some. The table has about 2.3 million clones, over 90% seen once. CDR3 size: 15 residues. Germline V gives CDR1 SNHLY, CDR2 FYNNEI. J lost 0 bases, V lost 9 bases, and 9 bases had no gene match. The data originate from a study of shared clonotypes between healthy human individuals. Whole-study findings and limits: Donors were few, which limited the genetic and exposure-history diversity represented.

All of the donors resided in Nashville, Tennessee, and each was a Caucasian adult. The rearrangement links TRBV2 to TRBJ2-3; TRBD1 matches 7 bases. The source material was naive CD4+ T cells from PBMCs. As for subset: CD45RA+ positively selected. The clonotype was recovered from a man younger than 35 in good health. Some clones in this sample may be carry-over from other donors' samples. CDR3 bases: TGTGCCAGTCGGGGAGACAGGGACAGCACAGATACGCAGTATTTT. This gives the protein CASRGDRDSTDTQYF.